This T cell receptor beta chain was captured by sequencing in a study of blood T cell repertoires in COVID-19 (dated by TCRdb to 2020 to 2022). In terms of the full investigation: Samples from collaborators originated in the United States, Italy and Spain and spanned both the acute and convalescent phases of COVID-19. The material from the prospective study consisted of cDNA or gDNA derived from T cells, B-cell-depleted T cells, or PBMCs. Deeply sampled blood TCRbeta repertoires from subjects exposed to, actively infected with, or recovered from COVID-19 were included in the dataset. A freely available public database, intended as a resource for researchers studying the immune response to SARS-CoV-2, is where the repertoires were released. The samples were drawn from the first 160 participants of the ongoing ImmuneRACE study and from 1,254 subjects provided by 6 global collaborators. Nearly every sample came with metadata listing a de-identified subject ID, COVID-19 status, age in years and sex. Where available, HLA class I and class II types were obtained from metadata supplied by the sample provider rather than from assay-based typing.

The collaborating institutions used their own protocols to collect whole blood in K2EDTA tubes. For TCRbeta analysis, collaborators shipped samples in one of three forms: frozen whole blood, isolated PBMCs, or DNA extracted from either of those sample types. In regard to this clone: Its antigen remains unidentified. The record has no base qualities; no much larger clone is one base away.

CDR1 MNHEY and CDR2 SMNVEV are derived from the germline V gene (reference sequence). The CDR3 covers 14 residues, taking in both the cysteine and the phenylalanine. The kept DNA is CDR3 alone, 42 bases in frame from the first base. After removal of 6 bases from V and 6 bases from J, the junction retains 8 bases not matched to a gene. The full study reports these points: Clinical and demographic metadata were provided uncurated, with the amount varying by source and participant.

TCRbeta CDR3 regions were amplified from genomic DNA by means of the immunoSEQ Assay, a bias-controlled multiplex PCR. On the authors' methods: The number of nucleated cells in each sample was estimated from the amplification of reference gene primers within the assay. To quantify the absolute abundance of each unique TCRbeta CDR3 rearrangement, sequence reads were collapsed and filtered. For each sample, productive Simpson clonality was calculated as the square root of Simpson's diversity index across productive rearrangements. TCRdb took this table from immuneACCESS and kept in-frame rearrangements with V and J called. Such tables lack part of the clones; where checked against another copy, unresolved V genes explain under half of the gap, and the rest is unexplained. The DNA was the basis for D and trimming; V, J and clone size are from that table. The sample data list some 78,000 clones, and roughly nine tenths of these were observed just once. 4.9% of the sample lies in the top ten.

The chain is assembled from TRBV27 and TRBJ1-5, and 7 junction bases match TRBD1. Sequencing was carried out using peripheral blood. This receptor was obtained from a man aged 50-60 years with active or convalescent COVID-19. The CDR3 region has the sequence CASSPQGGRQPQHF. The nucleotide sequence is given as TGTGCCAGCAGCCCCCAGGGGGGCCGTCAGCCCCAGCATTTT.